Below, 29 T cell receptor beta chains from the same sample are listed, as sequenced in a study of CD8 T cells in ankylosing spondylitis. Broader study findings: The study identified a TCR beta motif of roughly eight highly homologous variants that appeared characteristic of ankylosing spondylitis blood.

No cognate antigen is known for these TCRs. TCRdb analysed the 5' RACE reads with MiXCR anew, one entry per CDR3 protein. This sample has 500,000 to 650,000 distinct CDR3 sequences, with 5.3% found just once. The sample comprised blood, either unsorted or a sorted T cell fraction (not recorded which). The source of these receptors is a male donor with ankylosing spondylitis.

The table lists this clonotype with many counts. This chain joins TRBV20-1 and TRBJ1-1; D might be TRBD1 (5 bases). Germline-derived CDR1 and CDR2 are DFQATT and SNEGSKA (reference sequence). This CDR3 region has 11 residues. V lost 6 bases and J 8 bases, leaving 13 bases between the germline ends. CDR3 DNA sequence: TGCAGTGCGGAGGGTGGGGCCGAAGCTTTCTTT. Translating it yields CSAEGGAEAFF.

This clonotype was recorded a few times. The CDR3 region has the DNA TGTGCCAGCAGCGCCGGGACAGGGGCCTACAATGAGCAGTTCTTC. Protein: CASSAGTGAYNEQFF. J is TRBJ2-1 and V is TRBV7-6; 10 nucleotides line up with TRBD1. The CDR3 consists of 15 residues. Germline lookup yields CDR1 SGHVS and CDR2 FNYEAQ. The ends lost 5 bases at V and 2 bases at J; junction bases unmatched: 3.

The rearrangement uses TRBV5-1 and TRBJ2-7; D perhaps matches TRBD1 (5 bases). CDR3 length: 13 amino acids. V lost 2 bases to trimming and J lost 3 bases, with 9 bases between them. Germline V lookup: CDR1 SGHRS, CDR2 YFSETQ. The CDR3 reads CASSFDSRYEQYF. The CDR3 coding sequence is TGCGCCAGCAGCTTTGACAGCCGCTACGAGCAGTACTTC.

This clonotype was counted between two and nine times. The chain combines TRBV5-1 with TRBJ2-5; 11 bases line up with TRBD2. The CDR3 is 15 amino acids. Looked up from germline, CDR1 is SGHRS and CDR2 is YFSETQ. V trimming: 2 bases; J trimming: 5 bases; junction bases outside the gene matches: 5. DNA for the CDR3: TGCGCCAGCAGCTTACTAGCGGGGGCGGTTGAGACCCAGTACTTC. The encoded protein is CASSLLAGAVETQYF.

This clonotype was recorded many times. In DNA form, the CDR3 reads TGTGCCAGCAGTACTCGACAGGGAATCATGAACACTGAAGCTTTCTTT. Residues: CASSTRQGIMNTEAFF. The chain carries TRBV12-3 or TRBV12-4 and TRBJ1-1, with 7 bases identical to TRBD1. V was clipped by 5 bases and J by 0 bases; unmatched bases: 9. The CDR3 covers 16 residues.

This clonotype was picked up many times. This sequence joins TRBV7-6 and TRBJ1-2; D is unresolved. The length of the CDR3 is 14 residues. V was cut by 5 bases and J by 3 bases, with 13 bases left in between. Germline lookup yields CDR1 SGHVS and CDR2 FNYEAQ. The CDR3 loop reads CASSPAGDDYGYTF. The CDR3 DNA reads as TGTGCCAGCAGCCCGGCCGGGGATGACTATGGCTACACCTTC.

This clonotype was recorded at least ten times. The chain employs TRBV7-2 and TRBJ2-7, with a tentative D call TRBD1 (5 bases). Germline V gene data show CDR1 as SGHTA and CDR2 as FQGNSA. This CDR3 comprises 15 residues. Trimming took 1 base from V and 4 from J, leaving 14 bases between them. As DNA, the CDR3 is TGTGCCAGCAGCTTAGTCGGGCAGGGCGAATACGAGCAGTACTTC. Protein sequence: CASSLVGQGEYEQYF.

The sample holds many counts of this clonotype. This chain joins TRBV6-1 and TRBJ2-7; 9 bases are a match to TRBD2. V shed 1 base, J shed 0 bases, and the junction held 4 bases outside the gene matches. CDR3 length: 16 residues. The V gene's germline CDR1 is MNHNS and CDR2 SASEGT. The CDR3 region has the DNA TGTGCCAGCAGTGAAGGGACTAGCGCTTACTCCTACGAGCAGTACTTC. It specifies CASSEGTSAYSYEQYF.

This clonotype was seen repeatedly, ten times or more. This chain connects TRBV9 to TRBJ2-2, with 12 bases that match TRBD2. From germline, CDR1 is SGDLS and CDR2 YYNGEE. The V segment lost 4 bases and the J segment 6 bases; nucleotides outside the gene matches: 7. CDR3 length: 16 amino acids. The CDR3 nucleotides read TGTGCCAGCAGCCCCACAGGACTAGCGGGATCCGGGGAGCTGTTTTTT. It codes for CASSPTGLAGSGELFF.

The table lists this clonotype with many counts. This sequence joins TRBV9 and TRBJ1-4; no definite D call. The CDR3 is 12 residues long. CDR1 is SGDLS and CDR2 is YYNGEE in the germline V gene. V lost 7 bases and J lost 0, with 4 bases in between. CDR3 nucleotide sequence: TGTGCCAGCGGTGCAACTAATGAAAAACTGTTTTTT. It specifies CASGATNEKLFF. The full variable domain, with the rest looked up from reference TRBV9 and TRBJ1-4, is DSGVTQTPKHLITATGQRVTLRCSPRSGDLSVYWYQQSLDQGLQFLIQYYNGEERAKGNILERFSAQQFPDLHSELNLSSLELGDSALYFCASGATNEKLFFGSGTQLSVL.

This clonotype was counted many times. The chain carries TRBV29-1 and TRBJ2-7; 8 bases match TRBD2. The CDR3 is 13 amino acids. The ends lost 4 bases at V and 1 base at J; junction bases unmatched: 3. In germline, CDR1 is SQVTM, CDR2 ANQGSEA. CDR3 coding DNA: TGCAGCGTTGCGGGAGGGCCGTCCTACGAGCAGTACTTC. It codes for CSVAGGPSYEQYF.

This clonotype was picked up a small number of times. The V and J genes are TRBV21-1 and TRBJ1-2; the listed D gene, TRBD1, was not tested against the DNA. TRBV21-1 counts as a pseudogene. CDR3 size: 15 residues. The CDR3 here is CASSKAAGTHYGYTF. CDR3 nucleotides: TGTGCCAGCAGCAAAGCAGCAGGGACCCACTATGGCTACACCTTC.

The V and J genes are TRBV5-1 and TRBJ2-7, with 10 nucleotides matching TRBD1. J lost 6 bases, V lost 4 bases, and 10 bases had no gene match. The CDR3 is 15 residues long. Germline CDR1 and CDR2: SGHRS and YFSETQ. DNA of the CDR3: TGCGCCAGCAGCCCAGAGGGACAGGGGTTTCGCGAGCAGTACTTC. It codes for CASSPEGQGFREQYF.

In this sample, this clonotype turned up a few times. The CDR3 sequence: CASSYWTGSPTYEQYF. The CDR3 nucleotides are TGTGCCAGCAGTTACTGGACGGGATCACCAACCTACGAGCAGTACTTC. The chain carries TRBV6-2 or TRBV6-3 and TRBJ2-7; a weak D match, TRBD2 (5 bases). Germline loops: CDR1 MNHEY, CDR2 SVGEGT. The CDR3 is 16 residues long. V shed 1 base and J shed 2 bases, with 15 bases lying between them.

This clonotype appeared many times. The J gene is TRBJ2-1, the V gene TRBV27, with D possibly TRBD2 on 6 matching bases. The V end lost 5 bases, the J end lost 6 bases, and 14 bases lay between the germline ends. The CDR3 extends over 14 amino acids. Germline lookup yields CDR1 MNHEY and CDR2 SMNVEV (reference sequence). The CDR3 nucleotides are TGTGCCAGCAGTGCGGGACCCAGAATCAATGAGCAGTTCTTC. Its protein is CASSAGPRINEQFF.

The genes are TRBV5-6 and TRBJ2-7; no definite D call. From germline, CDR1 is SGHDT and CDR2 YYEEEE. Trimming removed 9 bases at V and 3 bases at J, with 19 bases between. CDR3 length equals 14 residues. The CDR3 sequence: CAIGPGLLCYEQYF. The CDR3, as DNA: TGTGCCATCGGCCCCGGGCTCCTCTGCTACGAGCAGTACTTC.

This clonotype was detected many times. V gene TRBV4-3 combines with J gene TRBJ1-1, with TRBD1 matching over 7 bases. This CDR3 has 13 residues. V was pared by 1 base and J by 11 bases, with 7 bases of the junction left unmatched. Germline V CDR1 and CDR2: LGHNA, YSLEER. The CDR3 loop is CASSQVGDREAFF. The CDR3 region has the DNA TGCGCCAGCAGCCAAGTAGGCGACAGGGAGGCTTTCTTT.

In its sample, this clonotype was seen a few times. The V call is TRBV15, the J call TRBJ2-3; D ambiguous. Per the germline V gene, CDR1 is LNHNV and CDR2 is YYDKDF (reference sequence). Trimming removed 1 base at V and 2 bases at J, with 7 bases between. The CDR3 has 14 amino acids. The CDR3 DNA sequence: TGTGCCACCAGCAGAGTCCCCTTCACAGATACGCAGTATTTT. Protein sequence: CATSRVPFTDTQYF. Full variable domain (outside the CDR3, taken from reference TRBV15 and TRBJ2-3): DAMVIQNPRYQVTQFGKPVTLSCSQTLNHNVMYWYQQKSSQAPKLLFHYYDKDFNNEADTPDNFQSRRPNTSFCFLDIRSPGLGDTAMYLCATSRVPFTDTQYFGPGTRLTVL.

In its sample, this clonotype was seen many times. CDR3 bases: TGCGCCAGCAGCCCTATCCCCGACGGGGAGCTGTTTTTT. Translation gives CASSPIPDGELFF. The V gene is TRBV5-1, the J gene TRBJ2-2; D gene ambiguous. V lost 4 bases to trimming and J lost 7 bases, with 11 bases between them. This CDR3 has 13 amino acids. Germline V gene data show CDR1 as SGHRS and CDR2 as YFSETQ. The full variable domain, in which reference TRBV5-1 and TRBJ2-2 provide the parts outside the CDR3, is KAGVTQTPRYLIKTRGQQVTLSCSPISGHRSVSWYQQTPGQGLQFLFEYFSETQRNKGNFPGRFSGRQFSNSRSEMNVSTLELGDSALYLCASSPIPDGELFFGEGSRLTVL.

V usage is TRBV7-6 and J usage is TRBJ2-2; weak D call: TRBD2 (5 bases). CDR3 size: 14 residues. Trimming left V 1 base short and J 8 bases short, with 11 bases between. Germline V gene sequence: CDR1 SGHVS, CDR2 FNYEAQ. DNA of the CDR3: TGTGCCAGCAGCTTAGTTCACCGGGAAGGGGAGCTGTTTTTT. This codes for CASSLVHREGELFF.

This clonotype was found many times. The chain links TRBV6-1 to TRBJ1-1; D ambiguous. The V and J ends lost 5 bases and 3 bases respectively, with 16 bases between them. Per the germline V gene, CDR1 is MNHNS and CDR2 is SASEGT. The CDR3 runs to 15 residues. Written as DNA, the CDR3 is TGTGCCAGCAGTCCCGGCGGGCGGGTTCACACTGAAGCTTTCTTT. Its protein is CASSPGGRVHTEAFF.

This clonotype was observed a handful of times. The chain joins TRBV6-2 or TRBV6-3 to TRBJ2-1; 7 bases are shared with TRBD1. The V and J ends lost 6 bases and 5 bases, in that order; junction bases with no gene match: 7. This CDR3 comprises 14 residues. Germline CDR1 MNHEY, CDR2 SVGEGT. CDR3 protein: CASSPQGINNEQFF. The CDR3, as DNA: TGTGCCAGCAGCCCACAGGGGATCAACAATGAGCAGTTCTTC.

This clonotype was seen ten or more times. J is TRBJ2-1 and V is TRBV15, with D unresolved. Trimming stripped 5 bases from V and 5 bases from J, with 10 bases between. Germline loops: CDR1 LNHNV, CDR2 YYDKDF (reference sequence). The CDR3 has 13 residues. CDR3 sequence: CATSRAYDNEQFF. Written as DNA, the CDR3 is TGTGCCACCAGCCGCGCCTATGACAATGAGCAGTTCTTC.

This clonotype was found many times. The chain employs TRBV20-1 and TRBJ2-7; D is ambiguous. The CDR3 covers 14 residues. V was clipped by 1 base and J by 6 bases, with 16 bases between them. Germline CDR1 DFQATT, CDR2 SNEGSKA (reference sequence). This chain's CDR3 is CSARGHGVEVEQYF. The DNA for the CDR3 is TGCAGTGCTAGAGGTCATGGCGTAGAGGTCGAGCAGTACTTC.

Of note for this clonotype: Possible read error: a much larger clone is one base away. The gene calls are TRBV20-1 and TRBJ2-4, with D unresolved. The CDR3 is made up of 12 amino acids. Germline values: CDR1 DFQATT, CDR2 SNEGSKA (reference sequence). The chain's CDR3 is CRAALSVSPQYF. The CDR3 region has the DNA TGCAGAGCTGCCCTCTCGGTTTCCCCCCAGTACTTC.

This clonotype was seen many times. This rearrangement joins TRBV20-1 to TRBJ1-6; D call uncertain. Germline V gives CDR1 DFQATT, CDR2 SNEGSKA (reference sequence). The CDR3 spans 12 residues. V was shortened by 7 bases and J by 6 bases, with 10 bases between the two germline ends. The CDR3 DNA follows: TGCAGTGTAGGCTCTGGTAATTCACCCCTCCACTTT. Amino acid sequence: CSVGSGNSPLHF.

J is TRBJ2-1 and V is TRBV3-1, with 9 bases lining up with TRBD1. CDR3 size: 14 residues. Trimming removed 5 bases from V and 6 bases from J; junction bases left unmatched: 5. Germline V gene lookup returns CDR1 LGHDT and CDR2 YNNKEL (reference sequence). The CDR3 reads CASSSGQGANEQFF. The CDR3 DNA is TGTGCCAGCAGCTCGGGACAGGGAGCCAATGAGCAGTTCTTC.

This clonotype was seen repeatedly, ten times or more. V usage is TRBV5-1 and J usage is TRBJ2-1; D not resolved. This CDR3 has 14 residues. Trimming removed 0 bases at V and 5 bases at J, with 9 bases between. The germline gives CDR1 SGHRS, CDR2 YFSETQ. The CDR3 region is CASSLAGRDNEQFF. The CDR3 nucleotides are TGCGCCAGCAGCTTGGCCGGGCGCGACAATGAGCAGTTCTTC.

This clonotype appeared many times. The chain links TRBV7-8 to TRBJ2-3; D may be TRBD1 or TRBD2 (5 bases each). CDR1 and CDR2 (germline): SGHVS, FQNEAQ. V was trimmed by 1 base and J by 9 bases, leaving 17 bases between them. The CDR3 runs 15 residues. DNA for the CDR3: TGTGCCAGCAGCTTAGTAAGACCGGGGCTAGACACGCAGTATTTT. Translated: CASSLVRPGLDTQYF.